Presented here are 23 T cell receptor beta chains from one specimen sequenced in a study of T-cell reconstitution after alpha-beta-depleted transplantation in children. Preparing the TCRbeta library involved the use of unique molecular identifiers. TCRdb re-derived calls from the PCR reads in MiXCR, one entry per CDR3 protein. The repertoire holds more than 400,000 distinct CDR3 sequences, with roughly an eighth as singletons. The starting material was PBMCs, mostly from graft donor cells, obtained 180 days after TCRalphabeta/CD19-depleted stem cell transplant. The source of these receptors is a female patient between 2 and 15 years old who had a stem cell transplant for aplastic anemia, so the T cells may come from the graft donor.

V is TRBV30 and J is TRBJ2-7, with TRBD1 identical over 7 bases. After removal of 2 bases from V and 6 bases from J, the junction contained 10 bases not matched to a gene. The CDR3 runs 14 residues. The germline V gene encodes CDR1 GTSNPN and CDR2 SVGIG (reference sequence). CDR3 sequence (DNA): TGTGCCTGGAGTAAAACCCCCGACAGGGCCGAGCAGTACTTC. This sequence encodes CAWSKTPDRAEQYF.

In its sample, this clonotype was seen a few times. CDR3 DNA sequence: TGTGCCAGCAGTTTCTCCCGCGCGACAGGGGACACCGGGGAGCTGTTTTTT. This gives the protein CASSFSRATGDTGELFF. The V call is TRBV12-3 or TRBV12-4, the J call TRBJ2-2, with TRBD1 identical over 8 bases. The junction had 9 bases not matched to a gene; V was cut back by 3 bases and J by 3 bases. This CDR3 has 17 residues.

This chain uses TRBV7-2 with TRBJ1-5; no clear D gene. Trimming shortened V by 11 bases and J by 1 base, and 12 bases separated the two germline ends. The CDR3 runs 13 residues. Germline CDR1 and CDR2: SGHTA and FQGNSA. For the CDR3, the DNA is TGTGCCTTTATAGAGTGCAGCAATCAGCCCCAGCATTTT. This translates into CAFIECSNQPQHF.

This clonotype has more than one count but fewer than ten. The V call is TRBV20-1, the J call TRBJ1-5, with D unclear. This CDR3 is built from 13 residues. Deletions cut 3 bases from V and 2 bases from J, with 8 bases between. Germline CDR1 is DFQATT and CDR2 is SNEGSKA (reference sequence). The CDR3 bases are TGCAGTGCTAGCGAGGGTGGCAATCAGCCCCAGCATTTT. It specifies CSASEGGNQPQHF.

This clonotype occurred many times. The CDR3 is CASSQTTMETQYF. The CDR3, as DNA: TGCGCCAGCAGCCAGACAACGATGGAGACCCAGTACTTC. The gene calls are TRBV4-3 and TRBJ2-5; no firm D call. V shed 3 bases and J shed 5 bases, with 10 bases lying between them. Germline V gene data show CDR1 as LGHNA and CDR2 as YSLEER. The CDR3 covers 13 residues.

This clonotype has only a few counts. CDR3 region: CASRTSGSLSYNEQFF. The CDR3 nucleotides read TGTGCCAGCAGAACTAGCGGGAGTCTCTCCTACAATGAGCAGTTCTTC. The chain employs TRBV7-9 and TRBJ2-1, with 11 bases lining up with TRBD2. The ends lost 6 bases at V and 0 bases at J; junction bases unmatched: 4. Germline CDR1 reads SEHNR; CDR2 reads FQNEAQ (reference sequence). This CDR3 is built from 16 residues.

The V and J genes are TRBV6-2 or TRBV6-3 and TRBJ2-6; D is possibly TRBD1 or TRBD2 (6 bases each). Trimming removed 0 bases from V and 4 bases from J, with 19 bases in between. The CDR3 spans 19 residues. CDR1 MNHEY and CDR2 SVGEGT come from the germline V gene. The CDR3 loop is CASSYSRGAAPLGANVLTF. CDR3 in DNA: TGTGCCAGCAGTTACTCGAGGGGGGCCGCCCCATTGGGGGCCAACGTCCTGACTTTC.

This clonotype was seen more than once but under ten times. This chain uses TRBV6-2 or TRBV6-3 with TRBJ2-3; D gene unclear. Trimming stripped 0 bases from V and 4 bases from J, with 29 bases between. Per germline, CDR1 MNHEY and CDR2 SVGEGT. The CDR3 extends over 21 amino acids. CDR3 sequence: CASSYSNLYIPDRVGADTQYF. CDR3 sequence (DNA): TGTGCCAGCAGTTACTCGAATCTCTACATACCCGACCGGGTTGGAGCAGATACGCAGTATTTT.

In this sample, this clonotype turned up a few times. V is TRBV19 and J is TRBJ2-7; D possibly corresponds to TRBD2 (5 bases). V lost 5 bases and J lost 0, with 14 bases in between. This CDR3 has 15 residues. Germline V lookup: CDR1 LNHDA, CDR2 SQIVND (reference sequence). The CDR3 protein is CASSSQGSDSYEQYF. For the CDR3, the DNA is TGTGCCAGTAGTTCCCAAGGGAGTGACTCCTACGAGCAGTACTTC.

As to this clonotype: A much larger clone differs by one base, so this may be a read error. CDR3 in DNA: TGTGCCAGCAGTTTACGAGAGGACAATCAGCCCCAGCATTTT. Translation gives CASSLREDNQPQHF. V is TRBV12-3 or TRBV12-4 and J is TRBJ1-5; D is uncertain. There are 14 residues in the CDR3. Deletions cut 2 bases from V and 3 bases from J, with 8 bases between.

This clonotype came up many times. The chain has TRBV7-2 and TRBJ1-2; unclear D gene. Germline CDR1 is SGHTA and CDR2 is FQGNSA. The CDR3 runs to 13 residues. The V gene lost 1 base and the J gene lost 2 bases, with 5 bases spanning the gap. CDR3 DNA: TGTGCCAGCAGCTTAGGACGGAACTATGGCTACACCTTC. This sequence encodes CASSLGRNYGYTF.

This rearrangement joins TRBV12-3 or TRBV12-4 to TRBJ1-2; TRBD1 might be the D (6 bases). Trimming left V 6 bases short and J 4 bases short, with 9 bases between. This CDR3 has 12 amino acids. In nucleotides, the CDR3 is TGTGCCAGCAGGGACAGCCGCTATGGCTACACCTTC. Translating gives CASRDSRYGYTF.

This clonotype has more than one count but fewer than ten. The chain joins TRBV4-3 to TRBJ1-5; D uncertain. In germline, CDR1 is LGHNA, CDR2 YSLEER. V shed 3 bases and J shed 0 bases, with 15 bases lying between them. The length of the CDR3 is 17 residues. The CDR3 DNA sequence: TGCGCCAGCAGCCACCGGACGGAGGTCCCTAGCAATCAGCCCCAGCATTTT. Amino acids: CASSHRTEVPSNQPQHF.

This clonotype was detected only a few times. The V gene is TRBV9, the J gene TRBJ2-3; no reliable D call. V gave up 5 bases and J gave up 5 bases, with 18 bases separating them. This CDR3 comprises 15 residues. Germline V gene lookup returns CDR1 SGDLS and CDR2 YYNGEE. CDR3 residues: CASSGGPFGGDTQYF. In DNA, the CDR3 is TGTGCCAGCAGTGGCGGACCGTTTGGTGGAGATACGCAGTATTTT.

This clonotype was recorded a few times. The chain uses TRBV6-5 and TRBJ2-3; D may be TRBD2 (5 bases). The V end was cut by 4 bases, the J end by 4 bases, with 9 bases between. Germline assignment: CDR1 MNHEY and CDR2 SVGAGI. This CDR3 region has 13 residues. For the CDR3, the DNA is TGTGCCAGCAGTTGGGAGATAGCAGATACGCAGTATTTT. It codes for CASSWEIADTQYF.

The genes are TRBV29-1 and TRBJ2-2; 10 nucleotides align to TRBD1. The germline CDR1 and CDR2 sequences are SQVTM and ANQGSEA. This CDR3 spans 16 amino acids. Losses at the gene ends were 7 bases for V and 1 base for J; bases not matched to a gene: 9. The CDR3 DNA is TGCAGCGCCCGAGACAGGGGGCAAAGGAACACCGGGGAGCTGTTTTTT. Encoded protein: CSARDRGQRNTGELFF.

The rearrangement links TRBV28 to TRBJ2-6, with a possible D match to TRBD1 (5 bases). Trimming cost V 5 bases and J 1 base, with 9 bases left between them. CDR1 is MDHEN, CDR2 SYDVKM, per germline. This CDR3 is built from 15 residues. CDR3 amino acids: CASSEHRSGANVLTF. The CDR3 region has the DNA TGTGCCAGCAGTGAACACAGGTCTGGGGCCAACGTCCTGACTTTC.

The V gene is TRBV3-1, the J gene TRBJ2-1; D is unclear. The CDR3 is 13 residues long. CDR1 LGHDT and CDR2 YNNKEL come from the germline V gene (reference sequence). V was pared by 1 base and J by 9 bases, with 10 bases between. CDR3 sequence: CASSQGRFGEQFF. Here the CDR3 DNA reads TGTGCCAGCAGCCAAGGCAGGTTTGGTGAGCAGTTCTTC.

V and J are TRBV28 and TRBJ1-5; TRBD1 matches 8 bases. Germline values: CDR1 MDHEN, CDR2 SYDVKM. The CDR3 has 17 residues. The V gene end was trimmed by 4 bases and the J gene end by 2 bases; junction bases not matched to a gene: 10. Here the CDR3 reads CASSSPEGQARNQPQHF. For the CDR3, the DNA is TGTGCCAGCAGTTCGCCAGAGGGACAGGCGCGCAATCAGCCCCAGCATTTT.

This clonotype was seen only a few times. The chain has TRBV29-1 and TRBJ1-4; 11 nucleotides line up with TRBD1. Germline CDR1 reads SQVTM; CDR2 reads ANQGSEA. J gave up 8 bases and V 7 bases, and 6 bases lay outside the gene matches. This CDR3 has 13 amino acids. The CDR3 reads CSGRTGGAEKLFF. The CDR3 nucleotides read TGCAGCGGTAGGACAGGGGGCGCGGAAAAACTGTTTTTT.

This clonotype was observed at least ten times. The V call is TRBV12-3 or TRBV12-4, the J call TRBJ1-1; D uncertain. V lost 1 base and J 2 bases, leaving 11 bases between the germline ends. This CDR3 spans 15 amino acids. The CDR3 loop reads CASSLVPGGNTEAFF. The CDR3, as DNA: TGTGCCAGCAGTTTAGTTCCGGGAGGAAACACTGAAGCTTTCTTT.

This clonotype turned up a few times. The chain employs TRBV6-5 and TRBJ2-5; no reliable D call. Trimming cost V 5 bases and J 2 bases, with 15 bases left between them. This CDR3 contains 15 residues. Germline values: CDR1 MNHEY, CDR2 SVGAGI. The CDR3 bases are TGTGCCAGCAGTCGCCAGCTCAGTTTTCAAGAGACCCAGTACTTC. Encoded protein: CASSRQLSFQETQYF.

This clonotype has just a few counts. V gene TRBV28 combines with J gene TRBJ2-2, with D possibly being TRBD1 (5 bases). CDR1 MDHEN and CDR2 SYDVKM come from the germline V gene. V was pared by 6 bases and J by 7 bases, with 15 bases between. The CDR3 runs 14 residues. The DNA for the CDR3 is TGTGCCAGCAGCCCCTACACCGGACACGGGGAGCTGTTTTTT. It encodes CASSPYTGHGELFF.